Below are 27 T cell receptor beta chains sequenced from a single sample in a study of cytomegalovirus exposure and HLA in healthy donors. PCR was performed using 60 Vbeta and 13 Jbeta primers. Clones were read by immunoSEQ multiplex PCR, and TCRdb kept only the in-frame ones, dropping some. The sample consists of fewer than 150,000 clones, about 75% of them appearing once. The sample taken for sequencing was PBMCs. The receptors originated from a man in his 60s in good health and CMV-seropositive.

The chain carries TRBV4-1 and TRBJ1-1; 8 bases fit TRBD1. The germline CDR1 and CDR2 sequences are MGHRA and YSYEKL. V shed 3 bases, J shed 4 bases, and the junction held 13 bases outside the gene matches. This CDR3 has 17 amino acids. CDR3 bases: TGCGCCAGCAGCCAGGGAAGTACGGGCGGACAGGGCACTGAAGCTTTCTTT. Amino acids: CASSQGSTGGQGTEAFF.

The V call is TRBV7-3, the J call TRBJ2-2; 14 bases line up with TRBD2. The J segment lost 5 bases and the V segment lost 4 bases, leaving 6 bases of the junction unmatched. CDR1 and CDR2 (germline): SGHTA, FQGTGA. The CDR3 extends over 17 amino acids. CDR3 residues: CASSSGLAGAGTGELFF. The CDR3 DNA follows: TGTGCCAGCAGCTCGGGACTAGCGGGAGCGGGGACCGGGGAGCTGTTTTTT. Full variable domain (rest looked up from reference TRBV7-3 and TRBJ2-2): GAGVSQTPSNKVTEKGKYVELRCDPISGHTALYWYRQSLGQGPEFLIYFQGTGAADDSGLPNDRFFAVRPEGSVSTLKIQRTERGDSAVYLCASSSGLAGAGTGELFFGEGSRLTVL.

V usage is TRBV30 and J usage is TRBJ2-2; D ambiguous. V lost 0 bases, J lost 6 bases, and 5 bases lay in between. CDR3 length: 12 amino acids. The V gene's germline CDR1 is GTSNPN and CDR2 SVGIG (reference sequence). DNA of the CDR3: TGTGCCTGGAGTGTATCTTCCGGGGAGCTGTTTTTT. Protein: CAWSVSSGELFF.

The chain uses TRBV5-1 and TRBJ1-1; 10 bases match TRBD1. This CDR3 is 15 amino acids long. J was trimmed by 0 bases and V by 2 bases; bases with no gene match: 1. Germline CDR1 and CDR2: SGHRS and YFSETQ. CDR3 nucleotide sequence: TGCGCCAGCAGCTTCGGACAGGGGGTGAACACTGAAGCTTTCTTT. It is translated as CASSFGQGVNTEAFF.

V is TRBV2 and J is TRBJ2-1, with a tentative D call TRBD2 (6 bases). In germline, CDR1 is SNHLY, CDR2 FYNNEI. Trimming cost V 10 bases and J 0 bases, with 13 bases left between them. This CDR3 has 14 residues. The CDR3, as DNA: TGTGCCACCTTGACTAGAAGCTCCTACAATGAGCAGTTCTTC. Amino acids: CATLTRSSYNEQFF.

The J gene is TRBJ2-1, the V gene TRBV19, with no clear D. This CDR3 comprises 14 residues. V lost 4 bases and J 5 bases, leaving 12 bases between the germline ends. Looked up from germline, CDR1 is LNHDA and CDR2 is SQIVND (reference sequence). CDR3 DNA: TGTGCCAGTAGTAGGTCGGTAGCCAACAATGAGCAGTTCTTC. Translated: CASSRSVANNEQFF.

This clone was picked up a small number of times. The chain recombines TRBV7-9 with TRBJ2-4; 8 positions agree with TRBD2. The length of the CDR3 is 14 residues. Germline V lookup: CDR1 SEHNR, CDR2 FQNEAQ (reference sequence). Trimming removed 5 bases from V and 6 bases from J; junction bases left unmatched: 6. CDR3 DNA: TGTGCCAGCAGCCGGGGGGGGGCCGGAAACATTCAGTACTTC. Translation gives CASSRGGAGNIQYF. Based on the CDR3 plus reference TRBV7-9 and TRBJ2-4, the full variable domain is DTGVSQNPRHKITKRGQNVTFRCDPISEHNRLYWYRQTLGQGPEFLTYFQNEAQLEKSRLLSDRFSAERPKGSFSTLEIQRTEQGDSAMYLCASSRGGAGNIQYFGAGTRLSVL.

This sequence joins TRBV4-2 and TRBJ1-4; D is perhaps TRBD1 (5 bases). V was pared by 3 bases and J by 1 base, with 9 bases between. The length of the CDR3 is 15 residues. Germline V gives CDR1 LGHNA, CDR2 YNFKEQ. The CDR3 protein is CASSQAGGTNEKLFF. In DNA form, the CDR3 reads TGTGCCAGCAGCCAGGCGGGGGGAACTAATGAAAAACTGTTTTTT.

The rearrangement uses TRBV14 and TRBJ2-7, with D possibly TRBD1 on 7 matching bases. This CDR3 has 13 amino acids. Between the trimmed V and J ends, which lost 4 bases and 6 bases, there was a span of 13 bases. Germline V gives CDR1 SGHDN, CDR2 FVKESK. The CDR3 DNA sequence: TGTGCCAGCAGCCCACAGGGGCGGGGCGAGCAGTACTTC. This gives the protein CASSPQGRGEQYF.

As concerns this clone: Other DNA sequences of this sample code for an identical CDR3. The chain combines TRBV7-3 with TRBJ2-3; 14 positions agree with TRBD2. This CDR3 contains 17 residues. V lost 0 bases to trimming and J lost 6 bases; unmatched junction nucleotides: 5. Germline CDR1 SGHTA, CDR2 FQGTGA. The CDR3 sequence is CASSLTGLAGVGDTQYF. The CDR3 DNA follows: TGTGCCAGCAGCTTAACGGGACTAGCGGGAGTTGGGGATACGCAGTATTTT.

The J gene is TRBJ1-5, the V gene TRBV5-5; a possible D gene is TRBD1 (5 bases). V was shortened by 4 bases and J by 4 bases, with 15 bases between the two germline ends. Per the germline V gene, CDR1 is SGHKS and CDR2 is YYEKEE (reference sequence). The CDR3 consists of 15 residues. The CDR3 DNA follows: TGTGCCAGCAGCCCCCACCAGGAGGGGAATCAGCCCCAGCATTTT. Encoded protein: CASSPHQEGNQPQHF.

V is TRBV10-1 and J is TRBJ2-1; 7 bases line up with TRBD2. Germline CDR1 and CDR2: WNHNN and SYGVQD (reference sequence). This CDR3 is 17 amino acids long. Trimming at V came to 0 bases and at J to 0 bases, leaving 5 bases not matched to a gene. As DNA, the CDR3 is TGCGCCAGCAGTGAGTCCATAGCGGGCCGCTCCTACAATGAGCAGTTCTTC. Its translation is CASSESIAGRSYNEQFF.

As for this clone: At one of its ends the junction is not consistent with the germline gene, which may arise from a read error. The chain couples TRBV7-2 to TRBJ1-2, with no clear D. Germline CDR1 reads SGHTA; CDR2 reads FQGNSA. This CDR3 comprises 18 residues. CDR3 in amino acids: CAGSLGQSRSGFNYGYTF. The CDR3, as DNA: TGTGCCGGCAGCTTAGGCCAGAGCAGGAGCGGGTTTAACTATGGCTACACCTTC.

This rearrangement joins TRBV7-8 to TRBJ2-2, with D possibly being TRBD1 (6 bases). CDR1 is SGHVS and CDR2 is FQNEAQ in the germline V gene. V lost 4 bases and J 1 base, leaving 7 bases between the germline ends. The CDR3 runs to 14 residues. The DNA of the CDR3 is TGTGCCAGCAGCTGGACAGTGAACACCGGGGAGCTGTTTTTT. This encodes CASSWTVNTGELFF.

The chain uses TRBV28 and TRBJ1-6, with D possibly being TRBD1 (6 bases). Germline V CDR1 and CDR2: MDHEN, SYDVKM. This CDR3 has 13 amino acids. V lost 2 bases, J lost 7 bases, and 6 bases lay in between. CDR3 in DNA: TGTGCCAGCAGTTTAACAGGGAATTCACCCCTCCACTTT. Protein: CASSLTGNSPLHF. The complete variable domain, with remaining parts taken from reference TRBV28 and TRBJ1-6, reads DVKVTQSSRYLVKRTGEKVFLECVQDMDHENMFWYRQDPGLGLRLIYFSYDVKMKEKGDIPEGYSVSREKKERFSLILESASTNQTSMYLCASSLTGNSPLHFGNGTRLTVT.

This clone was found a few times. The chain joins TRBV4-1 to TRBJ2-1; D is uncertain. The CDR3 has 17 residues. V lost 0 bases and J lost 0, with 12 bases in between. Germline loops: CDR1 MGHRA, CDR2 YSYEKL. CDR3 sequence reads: CASSQDRGLSSYNEQFF. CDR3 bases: TGCGCCAGCAGCCAAGATCGAGGCCTGAGCTCCTACAATGAGCAGTTCTTC.

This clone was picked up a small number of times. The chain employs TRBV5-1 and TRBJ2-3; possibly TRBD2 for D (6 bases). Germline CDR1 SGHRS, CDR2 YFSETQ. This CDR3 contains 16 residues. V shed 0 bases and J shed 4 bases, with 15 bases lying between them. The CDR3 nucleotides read TGCGCCAGCAGCTTGGCCTCGGGTAGGGAGGCAGATACGCAGTATTTT. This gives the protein CASSLASGREADTQYF.

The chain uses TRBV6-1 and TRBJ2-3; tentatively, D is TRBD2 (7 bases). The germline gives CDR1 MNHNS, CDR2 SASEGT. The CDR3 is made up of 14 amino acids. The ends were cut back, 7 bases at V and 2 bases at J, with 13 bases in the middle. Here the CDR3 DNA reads TGTGCCAGCACCGGGGGGCACTCCACAGATACGCAGTATTTT. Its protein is CASTGGHSTDTQYF.

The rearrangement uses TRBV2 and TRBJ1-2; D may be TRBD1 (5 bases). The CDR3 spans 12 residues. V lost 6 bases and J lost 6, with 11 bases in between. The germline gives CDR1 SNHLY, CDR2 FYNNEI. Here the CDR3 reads CASSIGADGYTF. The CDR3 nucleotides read TGTGCCAGCAGCATAGGGGCGGATGGCTACACCTTC.

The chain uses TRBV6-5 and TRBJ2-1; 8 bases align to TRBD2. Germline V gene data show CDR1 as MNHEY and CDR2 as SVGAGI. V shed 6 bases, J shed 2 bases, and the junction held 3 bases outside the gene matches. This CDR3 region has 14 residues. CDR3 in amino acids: CASRATSAYNEQFF. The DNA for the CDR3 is TGTGCCAGCAGGGCGACTAGCGCCTACAATGAGCAGTTCTTC.

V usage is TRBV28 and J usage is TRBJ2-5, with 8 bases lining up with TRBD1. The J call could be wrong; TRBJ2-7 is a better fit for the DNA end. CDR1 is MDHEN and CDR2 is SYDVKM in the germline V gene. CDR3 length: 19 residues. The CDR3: CASSSRTGYHSDLSYEQYF. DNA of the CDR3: TGTGCCAGCAGTTCCCGGACAGGGTACCATTCCGATCTTTCCTACGAGCAGTACTTC.

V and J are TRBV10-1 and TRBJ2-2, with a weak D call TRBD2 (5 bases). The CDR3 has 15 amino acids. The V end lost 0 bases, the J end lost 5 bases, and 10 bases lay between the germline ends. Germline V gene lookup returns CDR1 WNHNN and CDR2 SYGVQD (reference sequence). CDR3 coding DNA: TGCGCCAGCAGTGAGTCGGCGGGTTTTACCGGGGAGCTGTTTTTT. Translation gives CASSESAGFTGELFF.

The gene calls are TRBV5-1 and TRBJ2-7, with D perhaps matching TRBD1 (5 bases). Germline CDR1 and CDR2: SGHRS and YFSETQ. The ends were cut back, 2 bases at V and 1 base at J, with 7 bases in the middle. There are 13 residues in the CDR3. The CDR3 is CASSFPGSYEQYF. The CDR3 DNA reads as TGCGCCAGCAGCTTTCCAGGGTCCTACGAGCAGTACTTC.

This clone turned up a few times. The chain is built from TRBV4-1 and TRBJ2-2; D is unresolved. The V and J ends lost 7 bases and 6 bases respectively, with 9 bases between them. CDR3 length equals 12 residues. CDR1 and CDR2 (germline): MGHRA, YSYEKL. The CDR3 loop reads CASNRGAGELFF. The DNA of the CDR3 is TGCGCCAGCAATCGAGGTGCCGGGGAGCTGTTTTTT.

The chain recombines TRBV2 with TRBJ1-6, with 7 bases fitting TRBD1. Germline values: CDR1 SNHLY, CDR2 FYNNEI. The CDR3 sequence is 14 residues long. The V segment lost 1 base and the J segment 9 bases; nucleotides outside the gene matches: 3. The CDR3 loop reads CASSEVRGFSPLHF. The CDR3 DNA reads TGTGCCAGCAGTGAAGTCAGGGGGTTTTCACCCCTCCACTTT.

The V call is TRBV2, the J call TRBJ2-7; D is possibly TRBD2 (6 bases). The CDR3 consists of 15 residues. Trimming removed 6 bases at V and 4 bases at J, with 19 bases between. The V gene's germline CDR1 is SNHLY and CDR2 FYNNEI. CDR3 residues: CASRGTFSSQYEQYF. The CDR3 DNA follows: TGTGCCAGCAGGGGGACTTTTAGCTCCCAGTACGAGCAGTACTTC.

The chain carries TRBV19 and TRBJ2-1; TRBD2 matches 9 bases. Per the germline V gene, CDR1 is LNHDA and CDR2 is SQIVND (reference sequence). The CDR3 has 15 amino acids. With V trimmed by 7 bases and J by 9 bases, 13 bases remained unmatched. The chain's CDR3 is CASTQWAGGGGEQFF. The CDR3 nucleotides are TGTGCCAGTACCCAATGGGCGGGAGGGGGTGGTGAGCAGTTCTTC.